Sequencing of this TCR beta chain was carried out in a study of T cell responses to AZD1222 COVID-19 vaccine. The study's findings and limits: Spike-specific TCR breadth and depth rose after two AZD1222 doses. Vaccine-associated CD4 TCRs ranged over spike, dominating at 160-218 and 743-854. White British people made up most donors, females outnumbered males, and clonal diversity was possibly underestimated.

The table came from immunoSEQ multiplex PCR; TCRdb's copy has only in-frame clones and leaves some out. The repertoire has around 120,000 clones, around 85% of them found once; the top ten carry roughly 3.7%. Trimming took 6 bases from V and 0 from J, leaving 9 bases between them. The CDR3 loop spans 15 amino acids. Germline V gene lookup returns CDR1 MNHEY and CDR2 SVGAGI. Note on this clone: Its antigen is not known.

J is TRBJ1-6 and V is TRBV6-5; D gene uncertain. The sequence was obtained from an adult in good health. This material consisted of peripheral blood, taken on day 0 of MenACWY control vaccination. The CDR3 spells CASSDGSSYNSPLHF. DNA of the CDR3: TGTGCCAGCAGCGACGGGAGCTCCTATAATTCACCCCTCCACTTT.